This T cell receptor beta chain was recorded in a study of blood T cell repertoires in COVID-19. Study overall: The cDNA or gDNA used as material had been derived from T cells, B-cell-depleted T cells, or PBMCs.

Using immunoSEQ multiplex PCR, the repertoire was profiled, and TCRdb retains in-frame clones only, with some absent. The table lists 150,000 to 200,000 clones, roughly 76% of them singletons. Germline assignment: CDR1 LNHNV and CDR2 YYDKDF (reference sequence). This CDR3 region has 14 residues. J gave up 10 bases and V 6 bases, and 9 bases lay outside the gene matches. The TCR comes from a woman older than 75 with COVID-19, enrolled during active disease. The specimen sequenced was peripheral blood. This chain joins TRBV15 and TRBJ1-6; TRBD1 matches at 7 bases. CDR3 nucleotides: TGTGCCACCAGAGACAGGGAAATTAAGTCACCCCTCCACTTT. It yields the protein CATRDREIKSPLHF.